This T cell receptor (beta chain) was recorded in a study of CD8 T cells in ankylosing spondylitis. Overall study results and limits: Prior literature has documented some motif variants in synovial fluid and blood from reactive arthritis. Disease-linked clones reportedly concentrated significantly in matched ankylosing spondylitis synovial fluid.

With V trimmed by 1 base and J by 9 bases, 8 bases remained unmatched. The CDR3 extends over 15 amino acids. Per the germline V gene, CDR1 is SGHRS and CDR2 is YFSETQ. Each CDR3 protein gets one entry after TCRdb re-called the 5' RACE reads with MiXCR. The repertoire includes some 130,000 distinct CDR3 sequences, roughly 13% of them detected once, and around 3% sits in the top ten. This clonotype was counted a few times. The antigen remains unidentified. The rearrangement joins TRBV5-1 to TRBJ2-1; 9 bases align to TRBD2. This receptor was obtained from a female donor with ankylosing spondylitis or in good health (not recorded which). Material: blood, either unsorted or a sorted T cell fraction (not recorded which). The CDR3 nucleotides read TGCGCCAGCAGCTTGTTTCTTGCGGGGGGGCCTGAGCAGTTCTTC. Protein sequence: CASSLFLAGGPEQFF.